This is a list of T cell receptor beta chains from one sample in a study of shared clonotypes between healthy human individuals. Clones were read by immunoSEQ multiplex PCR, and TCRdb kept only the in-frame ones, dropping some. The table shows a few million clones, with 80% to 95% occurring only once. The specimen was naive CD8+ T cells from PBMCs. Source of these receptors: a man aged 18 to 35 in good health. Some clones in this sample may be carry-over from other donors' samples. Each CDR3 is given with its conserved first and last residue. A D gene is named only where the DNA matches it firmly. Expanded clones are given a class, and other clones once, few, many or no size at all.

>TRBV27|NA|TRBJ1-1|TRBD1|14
CASTPTGRNTEAFF
TGTGCCAGCACCCCGACAGGGCGCAACACTGAAGCTTTCTTT
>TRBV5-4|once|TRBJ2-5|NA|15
CASSSPGTPKETQYF
TGTGCCAGCAGCTCCCCCGGGACGCCTAAAGAGACCCAGTACTTC
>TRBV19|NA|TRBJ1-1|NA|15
CASGTEGAENTEAFF
TGTGCCAGTGGAACGGAGGGAGCAGAGAACACTGAAGCTTTCTTT
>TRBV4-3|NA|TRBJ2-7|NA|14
CASSQEQTSYEQYF
TGCGCCAGCAGCCAAGAGCAGACCTCCTACGAGCAGTACTTC
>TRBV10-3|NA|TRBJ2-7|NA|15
CAIMRGAETRYEQYF
TGTGCCATCATGAGGGGAGCGGAAACTCGCTACGAGCAGTACTTC
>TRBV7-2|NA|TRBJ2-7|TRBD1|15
CASSAGTGGTYEQYF
TGTGCCAGCAGCGCTGGGACAGGGGGGACCTACGAGCAGTACTTC
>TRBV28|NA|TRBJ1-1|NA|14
CASSLFRDGTEAFF
TGTGCCAGCAGTTTATTCAGGGATGGCACTGAAGCTTTCTTT
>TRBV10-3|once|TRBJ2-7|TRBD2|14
CAISPTSTFYEQYF
TGTGCCATCAGTCCGACTAGCACCTTCTACGAGCAGTACTTC
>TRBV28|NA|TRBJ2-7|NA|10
CASGYYEQYF
TGTGCCAGCGGGTACTACGAGCAGTACTTC
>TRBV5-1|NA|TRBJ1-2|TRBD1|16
CASSLGPGQGDYGYTF
TGCGCCAGCAGCTTAGGTCCGGGACAGGGGGACTATGGCTACACCTTC
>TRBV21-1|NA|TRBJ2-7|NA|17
CASSKDVRREAHLEQYF
TGTGCCAGCAGCAAAGATGTTAGGCGGGAGGCCCACCTCGAGCAGTACTTC
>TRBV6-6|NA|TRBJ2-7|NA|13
CASSYSERREQYF
TGTGCCAGCAGTTACTCGGAACGCCGCGAGCAGTACTTC
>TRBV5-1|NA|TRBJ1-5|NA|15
CASSLAGSSNQPQHF
TGCGCCAGCAGCTTGGCGGGCAGTAGCAATCAGCCCCAGCATTTT
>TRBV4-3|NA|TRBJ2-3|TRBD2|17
CASSQDNSGRSPDTQYF
TGCGCCAGCAGCCAAGATAATAGCGGGAGAAGCCCAGATACGCAGTATTTT
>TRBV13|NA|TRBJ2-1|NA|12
CASSLKRVEQFF
TGTGCCAGCAGCTTAAAGCGGGTTGAGCAGTTCTTC
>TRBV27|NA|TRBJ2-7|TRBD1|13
CASVGTGVHEQYF
TGTGCCAGCGTAGGGACAGGGGTCCACGAGCAGTACTTC
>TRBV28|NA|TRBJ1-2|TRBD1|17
CASSGDRERHANYGYTF
TGTGCCAGCAGTGGCGACAGGGAGCGCCATGCTAACTATGGCTACACCTTC
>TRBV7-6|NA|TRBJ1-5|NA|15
CASSLLGGAGQPQHF
TGTGCCAGCAGCTTATTGGGGGGGGCGGGTCAGCCCCAGCATTTT
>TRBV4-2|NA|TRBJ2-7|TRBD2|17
CASSLGAGVATSYEQYF
TGTGCCAGCAGCCTCGGGGCGGGGGTAGCGACGTCCTACGAGCAGTACTTC
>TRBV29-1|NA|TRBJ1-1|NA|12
CSVFALNTEAFF
TGCAGCGTTTTCGCCCTGAACACTGAAGCTTTCTTT
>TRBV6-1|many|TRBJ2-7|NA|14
CASSDVWRSGEQYF
TGTGCCAGCAGTGACGTCTGGCGAAGCGGCGAGCAGTACTTC
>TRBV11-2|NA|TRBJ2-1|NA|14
CASSLRHQDNEQFF
TGTGCCAGCAGCTTACGTCACCAGGACAATGAGCAGTTCTTC
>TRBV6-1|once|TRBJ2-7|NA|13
CASMGQESYEQYF
TGTGCCAGCATGGGGCAGGAATCCTACGAGCAGTACTTC
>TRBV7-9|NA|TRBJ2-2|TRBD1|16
CASTGTGGRYTGELFF
TGTGCCAGCACCGGGACAGGGGGCCGATACACCGGGGAGCTGTTTTTT
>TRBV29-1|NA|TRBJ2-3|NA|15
CSVGGVRDQADTQYF
TGCAGCGTTGGGGGGGTGCGGGATCAGGCCGATACGCAGTATTTT
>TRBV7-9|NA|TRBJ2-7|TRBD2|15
CASSMGLAGLYEQYF
TGTGCCAGCAGCATGGGACTAGCGGGCTTGTACGAGCAGTACTTC
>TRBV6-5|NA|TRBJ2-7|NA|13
CASSYSPRGEQYF
TGTGCCAGCAGTTACTCCCCCAGGGGCGAGCAGTACTTC
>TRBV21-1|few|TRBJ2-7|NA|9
CASSMTGFF
TGTGCCAGCAGCATGACAGGCTTCTTC
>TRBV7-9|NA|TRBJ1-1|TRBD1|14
CASSPDRGNTEAFF
TGTGCCAGCAGCCCGGACAGGGGGAACACTGAAGCTTTCTTT
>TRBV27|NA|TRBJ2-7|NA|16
CASSPSAGPNTYEQYF
TGTGCCAGCAGTCCCTCGGCCGGACCCAATACCTACGAGCAGTACTTC
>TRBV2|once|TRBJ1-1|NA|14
CASKGGSGRTEAFF
TGTGCCAGCAAAGGTGGGTCAGGGCGTACTGAAGCTTTCTTT
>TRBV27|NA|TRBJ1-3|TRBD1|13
CASSWDRGNTIYF
TGTGCCAGCAGTTGGGACAGGGGAAACACCATATATTTT
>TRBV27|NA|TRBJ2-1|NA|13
CASSPRIYNEQFF
TGTGCCAGCAGTCCGAGGATCTACAATGAGCAGTTCTTC
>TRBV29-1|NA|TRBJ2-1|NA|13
CSVRLAGYNEQFF
TGCAGCGTTAGACTCGCGGGGTACAATGAGCAGTTCTTC
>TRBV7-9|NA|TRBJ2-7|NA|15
CASSSNGAGGYEQYF
TGTGCCAGCAGCTCGAACGGGGCAGGGGGGTACGAGCAGTACTTC
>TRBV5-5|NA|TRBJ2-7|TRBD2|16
CASSLGRSSGYYEQYF
TGTGCCAGCAGCTTGGGACGTTCTAGCGGTTACTACGAGCAGTACTTC
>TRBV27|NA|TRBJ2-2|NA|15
CASRGRGAVAGELFF
TGTGCCAGCAGGGGACGTGGGGCGGTCGCCGGGGAGCTGTTTTTT
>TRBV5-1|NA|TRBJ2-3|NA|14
CASSLEATTDTQYF
TGCGCCAGCAGCTTGGAAGCTACAACAGATACGCAGTATTTT
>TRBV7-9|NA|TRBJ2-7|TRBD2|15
CASSQLAGASYEQYF
TGTGCCAGCAGCCAACTAGCGGGAGCTAGCTACGAGCAGTACTTC
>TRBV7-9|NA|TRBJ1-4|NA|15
CASSPPGPGNEKLFF
TGTGCCAGCAGTCCCCCGGGACCCGGGAATGAAAAACTGTTTTTT
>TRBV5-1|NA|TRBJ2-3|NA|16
CASSLEVAVSTDTQYF
TGCGCCAGCAGCTTGGAGGTGGCAGTTAGCACAGATACGCAGTATTTT
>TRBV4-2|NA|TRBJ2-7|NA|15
CASSQVNSLTYEQYF
TGTGCCAGCAGCCAAGTGAACAGTCTGACCTACGAGCAGTACTTC
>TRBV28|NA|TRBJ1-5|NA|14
CATNRVGGYQPQHF
TGTGCCACCAACCGGGTGGGAGGTTATCAGCCCCAGCATTTT
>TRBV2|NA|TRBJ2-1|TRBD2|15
CASRGLAVPDNEQFF
TGTGCCAGCAGGGGACTAGCCGTCCCGGACAATGAGCAGTTCTTC
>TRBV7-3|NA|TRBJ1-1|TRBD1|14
CASSLRGQGSEAFF
TGTGCCAGCAGCTTAAGGGGACAGGGTAGCGAAGCTTTCTTT
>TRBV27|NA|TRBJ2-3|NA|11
CARVGTDTQYF
TGTGCCAGAGTAGGGACAGATACGCAGTATTTT
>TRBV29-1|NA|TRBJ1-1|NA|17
CSVGYVQGKTHYTEAFF
TGCAGCGTTGGATATGTACAGGGTAAGACCCATTACACTGAAGCTTTCTTT
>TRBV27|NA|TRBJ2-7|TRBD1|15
CASSRQGRWAYEQYF
TGTGCCAGCAGTCGACAGGGGAGGTGGGCCTACGAGCAGTACTTC
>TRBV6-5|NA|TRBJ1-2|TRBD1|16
CASSYSKTGGAYGYTF
TGTGCCAGCAGTTACTCCAAGACAGGGGGCGCCTATGGCTACACCTTC
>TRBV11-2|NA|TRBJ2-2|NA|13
CAIKVPGGGELFF
TGTGCCATCAAAGTCCCGGGTGGCGGGGAGCTGTTTTTT
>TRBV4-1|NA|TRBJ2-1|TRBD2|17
CASSQVAGGLSYNEQFF
TGCGCCAGCAGCCAAGTAGCGGGAGGGTTATCCTACAATGAGCAGTTCTTC
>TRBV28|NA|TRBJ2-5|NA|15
CASRTKVGRWETQYF
TGTGCCAGCAGAACTAAGGTGGGGCGATGGGAGACCCAGTACTTC
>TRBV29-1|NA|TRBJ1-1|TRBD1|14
CSVRNRGLGTEAFF
TGCAGCGTTAGAAACAGGGGGCTTGGCACTGAAGCTTTCTTT
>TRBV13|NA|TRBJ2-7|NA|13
CASSLGGSYEQYF
TGTGCCAGCAGCTTGGGCGGTTCCTACGAGCAGTACTTC
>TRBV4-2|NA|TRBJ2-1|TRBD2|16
CASSPKWASGHNEQFF
TGTGCCAGCAGCCCCAAATGGGCTAGCGGACACAATGAGCAGTTCTTC
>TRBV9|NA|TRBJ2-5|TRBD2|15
CASSVGTSGGETQYF
TGTGCCAGCAGCGTAGGGACATCGGGGGGAGAGACCCAGTACTTC
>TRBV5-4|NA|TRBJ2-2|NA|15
CASSLWREHTGELFF
TGTGCCAGCAGCTTGTGGCGGGAACACACCGGGGAGCTGTTTTTT